These 13 T cell receptor beta chains share one sample of origin, sequenced in a study of radiotherapy plus CTLA-4 blockade in lung cancer. Assay: immunoSEQ multiplex PCR; the TCRdb copy retains only in-frame clones and omits some. The repertoire holds fewer than 100,000 clones, with 83% as singletons. The sequencing used peripheral blood, collected from a patient treated with radiotherapy plus ipilimumab. These receptors came from a human donor with non-small cell lung cancer who had stable disease on radiotherapy plus ipilimumab.

The genes are TRBV27 and TRBJ2-3; possible D gene TRBD1, 5 bases. CDR3 size: 13 residues. Trimming stripped 3 bases from V and 11 bases from J, with 15 bases between. In germline, CDR1 is MNHEY, CDR2 SMNVEV (reference sequence). The CDR3 is CASSFGRTRGQYF. DNA of the CDR3: TGTGCCAGCAGTTTCGGACGCACAAGGGGGCAGTATTTT.

This clone showed up just a few times. This chain connects TRBV19 to TRBJ1-4, with 12 bases that match TRBD1. From germline, CDR1 is LNHDA and CDR2 SQIVND (reference sequence). CDR3 length: 16 amino acids. V trimming: 4 bases; J trimming: 8 bases; junction bases outside the gene matches: 8. CDR3 nucleotide sequence: TGTGCCAGTAGTACCGGGACAGGGGGCGCGGGAGAAAAACTGTTTTTT. Its protein product is CASSTGTGGAGEKLFF.

The chain carries TRBV14 and TRBJ1-3; D is uncertain. The CDR3 loop spans 15 amino acids. Trimming removed 4 bases at V and 0 bases at J, with 10 bases between. Per the germline V gene, CDR1 is SGHDN and CDR2 is FVKESK. CDR3 coding DNA: TGTGCCAGCAGCCGAGGGAAAATCTCTGGAAACACCATATATTTT. Translated: CASSRGKISGNTIYF.

This clone was observed a single time. The chain is built from TRBV6-1 and TRBJ2-5; D is possibly TRBD1 (6 bases). The DNA end is a closer match to TRBJ2-7, so the J assignment may be wrong. In germline, CDR1 is MNHNS, CDR2 SASEGT. The CDR3 is 15 amino acids. CDR3 sequence (DNA): TGTGCCAGCAGTGAATTGGGGGCTTCCTCCTACGAGCAGTACTTC. Residues: CASSELGASSYEQYF.

A note on this clone: The CDR3 does not end in the conserved phenylalanine or tryptophan, so this is likely a read error. The DNA is left out, because the CDR3 cannot be placed on it with certainty; the CDR3 is given as TCRdb lists it. V gene TRBV30 combines with J gene TRBJ1-1; no DNA check was done on the table's D call, TRBD1. The CDR3 is 11 residues long, counting both termini. Germline CDR1 reads GTSNPN; CDR2 reads SVGIG (reference sequence). The CDR3 protein is CAWEQGGKWII.

This chain uses TRBV11-1 with TRBJ1-2; 9 bases are a match to TRBD1. J gave up 8 bases and V 5 bases, and 9 bases lay outside the gene matches. This CDR3 has 14 amino acids. The germline CDR1 and CDR2 sequences are SGHAT and FQDESV (reference sequence). The CDR3 bases are TGTGCCAGCAGCAGGGACAGGGCAAGTGGAGGCTACACCTTC. Translated: CASSRDRASGGYTF.

In its sample, this clone was seen a few times. This chain connects TRBV7-9 to TRBJ2-5; no clear D. Germline V gene data show CDR1 as SEHNR and CDR2 as FQNEAQ (reference sequence). V was trimmed by 0 bases and J by 5 bases, leaving 10 bases between them. The CDR3 sequence is 14 residues long. The CDR3: CASSLASGRETQYF. CDR3 coding DNA: TGTGCCAGCAGCTTAGCATCCGGGCGGGAGACCCAGTACTTC.

The rearrangement joins TRBV9 to TRBJ2-7; a possible D gene is TRBD1 (6 bases). CDR3 size: 14 residues. The germline V gene encodes CDR1 SGDLS and CDR2 YYNGEE. The V end was cut by 3 bases, the J end by 4 bases, with 14 bases between. CDR3 sequence: CASSARDTRYEQYF. The CDR3 DNA reads as TGTGCCAGCAGCGCCCGGGACACCCGATACGAGCAGTACTTC.

The CDR3 region has the DNA TGTGCCAGCAGCCCACGGACGTCTGGGGCCAACGTCCTGACTTTC. Translation gives CASSPRTSGANVLTF. This chain links TRBV4-2 with TRBJ2-6; D is uncertain. V lost 4 bases and J 1 base, leaving 8 bases between the germline ends. Germline CDR1 is LGHNA and CDR2 is YNFKEQ. This CDR3 region has 15 residues.

This chain joins TRBV6-6 and TRBJ1-3; TRBD1 matches at 8 bases. Germline trimming cut 5 bases from V and 7 bases from J; bases unmatched to any gene: 7. This CDR3 is 14 amino acids long. Germline CDR1 and CDR2: MNHNY and SVGAGI (reference sequence). The CDR3 coding sequence is TGTGCCAGCAGTGCCGGGACAGGTTGGAACACCATATATTTT. Translation gives CASSAGTGWNTIYF.

The chain combines TRBV28 with TRBJ1-1; D call uncertain. V was trimmed by 1 base and J by 0 bases, leaving 6 bases between them. CDR1 is MDHEN, CDR2 SYDVKM, per germline. This CDR3 has 14 residues. The CDR3 coding sequence is TGTGCCAGCAGTTTATACGGGTTGAACACTGAAGCTTTCTTT. This gives the protein CASSLYGLNTEAFF.

This clone was counted between two and nine times. Here the CDR3 reads CASSPSGTEAFF. CDR3 bases: TGTGCCAGCAGCCCGAGTGGCACTGAAGCTTTCTTT. The V gene is TRBV28, the J gene TRBJ1-1; D not resolved. Trimming pared 6 bases from V and 4 bases from J, leaving 9 bases between. The germline CDR1 and CDR2 sequences are MDHEN and SYDVKM. This CDR3 spans 12 amino acids.

CDR3 sequence reads: CASSDGRGYGYTF. CDR3 sequence (DNA): TGTGCCAGCAGTGACGGCAGGGGCTATGGCTACACCTTC. The chain uses TRBV25-1 and TRBJ1-2; a possible D gene is TRBD1 (6 bases). The V and J ends lost 3 bases and 4 bases respectively, with 9 bases between them. The germline V gene encodes CDR1 MGHDK and CDR2 SYGVNS. The CDR3 has 13 residues.